This T cell receptor beta chain emerged from a study of blood T cell repertoires in COVID-19. Study-level background: In each case, the material was cDNA or gDNA derived from T cells, B-cell-depleted T cells, or PBMCs.

The CDR3 has 16 residues. The ends lost 6 bases at V and 2 bases at J; junction bases unmatched: 11. From germline, CDR1 is SNHLY and CDR2 FYNNEI. Sequenced by immunoSEQ multiplex PCR; TCRdb stores in-frame clones only, minus some. The repertoire includes 150,000 to 200,000 clones, around 82% of them detected once, and roughly 1.3% sits in the top ten. The sequence came from a man aged 55-75 years who had recovered from COVID-19. The chain recombines TRBV2 with TRBJ1-1; TRBD1 matches at 8 bases. The material sequenced was peripheral blood. CDR3 sequence: CASRDRVVGRNTEAFF. CDR3 coding DNA: TGTGCCAGCAGGGACAGGGTTGTTGGTAGAAACACTGAAGCTTTCTTT. Full variable domain (missing parts from reference TRBV2 and TRBJ1-1): EPEVTQTPSHQVTQMGQEVILRCVPISNHLYFYWYRQILGQKVEFLVSFYNNEISEKSEIFDDQFSVERPDGSNFTLKIRSTKLEDSAMYFCASRDRVVGRNTEAFFGQGTRLTVV.